Each of the 8 T cell receptor beta chains below was sequenced from the same sample in a study of response to subunit inactivated influenza vaccine. In TCRdb, the RT-PCR reads were re-called with MiXCR into one record per CDR3 protein. The sample has approximately 520,000 distinct CDR3 sequences, 16% seen once. Sequenced here: CD4+ T cells sorted from PBMCs, sampled around 25 months after vaccination. All receptors derive from a man aged 50 to 69 who received an inactivated influenza vaccine.

This clonotype was seen a handful of times. The V call is TRBV9, the J call TRBJ2-3, with TRBD2 matching 8 bases. Germline lookup yields CDR1 SGDLS and CDR2 YYNGEE. Trimming cost V 6 bases and J 0 bases; bases outside gene matches: 9. There are 16 residues in the CDR3. The CDR3 reads CASTRGGSGSTDTQYF. The DNA for the CDR3 is TGTGCCAGCACCCGGGGGGGTAGCGGAAGCACAGATACGCAGTATTTT. Variable domain in full (rest from reference TRBV9 and TRBJ2-3): DSGVTQTPKHLITATGQRVTLRCSPRSGDLSVYWYQQSLDQGLQFLIQYYNGEERAKGNILERFSAQQFPDLHSELNLSSLELGDSALYFCASTRGGSGSTDTQYFGPGTRLTVL.

The chain recombines TRBV2 with TRBJ1-4, with a weak D call TRBD1 (6 bases). The V gene lost 5 bases and the J gene lost 0 bases, with 13 bases spanning the gap. Germline V gene sequence: CDR1 SNHLY, CDR2 FYNNEI. The length of the CDR3 is 16 residues. CDR3 protein: CASSKRDIATNEKLFF. CDR3 DNA sequence: TGTGCCAGCAGTAAACGGGACATTGCAACTAATGAAAAACTGTTTTTT.

This clonotype has ten or more counts. The chain has TRBV24-1 and TRBJ2-3; 8 bases are a match to TRBD2. V trimming: 3 bases; J trimming: 2 bases; junction bases outside the gene matches: 3. Per the germline V gene, CDR1 is KGHDR and CDR2 is SFDVKD. This CDR3 is built from 15 residues. The CDR3 coding sequence is TGTGCCACCAGTGATCCTAGCGGGTACACAGATACGCAGTATTTT. It specifies CATSDPSGYTDTQYF.

This clonotype was seen more than once but under ten times. This sequence joins TRBV5-1 and TRBJ2-3; 7 bases line up with TRBD2. The CDR3 runs to 15 residues. Trimming removed 5 bases from V and 2 bases from J; junction bases left unmatched: 8. The germline V gene encodes CDR1 SGHRS and CDR2 YFSETQ. The CDR3 sequence: CASRISGKYTDTQYF. The CDR3 DNA sequence: TGCGCCAGCAGGATAAGCGGGAAATACACAGATACGCAGTATTTT.

This clonotype was found many times. The chain couples TRBV12-3 or TRBV12-4 to TRBJ1-3, with D possibly TRBD1 on 6 matching bases. The CDR3 spans 17 residues. Between the trimmed V and J ends, which lost 5 bases and 4 bases, there was a span of 21 bases. This chain's CDR3 is CASSHRTQGLSGNTIYF. The CDR3, as DNA: TGTGCCAGCAGTCATAGAACCCAGGGGCTGAGCGGAAACACCATATATTTT.

This clonotype has just a few counts. The chain joins TRBV20-1 to TRBJ2-4; no clear D. Germline CDR1 and CDR2: DFQATT and SNEGSKA (reference sequence). V dropped 6 bases and J dropped 5 bases, with 11 bases sitting between them. There are 12 residues in the CDR3. CDR3 sequence reads: CSAKPSENIQYF. For the CDR3, the DNA is TGCAGTGCCAAGCCGTCAGAAAACATTCAGTACTTC.

This clonotype has just a few counts. V and J are TRBV12-3 or TRBV12-4 and TRBJ2-2, with D possibly being TRBD2 (6 bases). Deletions cut 5 bases from V and 5 bases from J, with 6 bases between. The CDR3 runs to 12 residues. CDR3 residues: CASSGGTGELFF. The CDR3 region has the DNA TGTGCCAGCAGTGGGGGGACCGGGGAGCTGTTTTTT.

This clonotype showed up just a few times. The genes are TRBV5-1 and TRBJ2-1; D not resolved. The length of the CDR3 is 17 residues. Trimming removed 0 bases at V and 1 base at J, with 14 bases between. From germline, CDR1 is SGHRS and CDR2 YFSETQ. CDR3 amino acids: CASSLGGTGPSYNEQFF. The DNA of the CDR3 is TGCGCCAGCAGCTTGGGAGGAACCGGACCGTCCTACAATGAGCAGTTCTTC.